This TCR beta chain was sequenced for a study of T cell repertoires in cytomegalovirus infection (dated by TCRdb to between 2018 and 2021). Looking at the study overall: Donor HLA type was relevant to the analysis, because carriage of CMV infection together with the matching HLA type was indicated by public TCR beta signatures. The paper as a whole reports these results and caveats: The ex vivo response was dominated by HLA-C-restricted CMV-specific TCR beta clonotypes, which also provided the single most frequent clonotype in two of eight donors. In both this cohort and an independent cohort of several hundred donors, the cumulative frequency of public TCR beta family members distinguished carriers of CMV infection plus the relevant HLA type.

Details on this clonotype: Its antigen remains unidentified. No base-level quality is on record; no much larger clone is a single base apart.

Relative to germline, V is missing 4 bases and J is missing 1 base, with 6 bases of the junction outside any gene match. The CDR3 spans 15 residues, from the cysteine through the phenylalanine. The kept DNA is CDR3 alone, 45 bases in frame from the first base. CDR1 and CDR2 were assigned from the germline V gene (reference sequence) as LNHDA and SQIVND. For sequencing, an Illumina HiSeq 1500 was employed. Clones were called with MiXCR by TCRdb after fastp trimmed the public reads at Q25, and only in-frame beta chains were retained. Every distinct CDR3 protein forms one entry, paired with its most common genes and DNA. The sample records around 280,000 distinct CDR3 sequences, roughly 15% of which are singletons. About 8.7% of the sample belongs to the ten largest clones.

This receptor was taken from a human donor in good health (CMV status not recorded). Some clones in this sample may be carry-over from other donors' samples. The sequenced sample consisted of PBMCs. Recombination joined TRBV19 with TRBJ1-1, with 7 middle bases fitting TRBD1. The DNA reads TGTGCCAGTAGTACCTTCGGACAGGAGAACACTGAAGCTTTCTTT. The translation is CASSTFGQENTEAFF. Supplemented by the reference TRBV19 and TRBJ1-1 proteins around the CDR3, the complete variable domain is DGGITQSPKYLFRKEGQNVTLSCEQNLNHDAMYWYRQDPGQGLRLIYYSQIVNDFQKGDIAEGYSVSREKKESFPLTVTSAQKNPTAFYLCASSTFGQENTEAFFGQGTRLTVV.